What follows is one T cell receptor beta chain and its context. Its antigen is undetermined. CDR1 SGHRS and CDR2 YFSETQ come from the germline V gene. CDR3 size: 13 residues. Trimming cost V 4 bases and J 4 bases; bases outside gene matches: 5. The sample is drawn from a study of CD8 T cells in Susac syndrome. Study-wide results and limits: As the study acknowledged, the number of individuals in its TCR sequencing and HLA analysis was relatively small.

Random hexamers served to reverse transcribe roughly 0.5 to 1 ug RNA. TCRdb itself ran the immunoSEQ multiplex PCR reads through MiXCR, one entry per CDR3 protein. Of 65,000 to 80,000 distinct CDR3 sequences in the sample, roughly 91% were seen once. The TCR comes from a human donor with multiple sclerosis. Sequencing input: CD8+ T cells from PBMCs. The J gene is TRBJ2-7, the V gene TRBV5-1, with 7 nucleotides matching TRBD1. The CDR3 here is CASSQDRLYEQYF. In DNA form, the CDR3 reads TGCGCCAGCAGCCAGGACAGGTTGTACGAGCAGTACTTC.